These 7 T cell receptor beta chains were sequenced from one sample in a study of T cells in narcolepsy. Measured with immunoSEQ multiplex PCR; TCRdb has only the in-frame clones, and not every one. Here the sample spans about 24,000 clones, roughly 62% being singletons. The sequenced sample was memory (CD45RA-) CD4+ T cells from blood. The receptors were gathered from a human donor in good health.

The chain has TRBV5-4 and TRBJ2-1; D remains unclear. The V gene lost 2 bases and the J gene lost 9 bases, with 15 bases spanning the gap. The CDR3 is 14 amino acids. Germline V gene data show CDR1 as SGHNT and CDR2 as YYREEE (reference sequence). Written as DNA, the CDR3 is TGTGCCAGCAGCTTACACAAACCGCGAGGTGAGCAGTTCTTC. Its translation is CASSLHKPRGEQFF.

This clone came up a few times. CDR3 coding DNA: TGTGCCAGCAGCACAGGGTTAGAGACCCAGTACTTC. It translates to CASSTGLETQYF. The chain links TRBV13 to TRBJ2-5, with D possibly matching TRBD1 (6 bases). V was shortened by 5 bases and J by 4 bases, with 8 bases between the two germline ends. Germline values: CDR1 PRHDT, CDR2 FYEKMQ (reference sequence). The length of the CDR3 is 12 residues.

V usage is TRBV27 and J usage is TRBJ2-2; tentatively, D is TRBD1 (6 bases). V was pared by 4 bases and J by 7 bases, with 13 bases between. CDR3 length: 14 amino acids. Germline V gene sequence: CDR1 MNHEY, CDR2 SMNVEV (reference sequence). The CDR3 DNA sequence: TGTGCCAGCAGTTGGGGGCGCGAGGGCGGGGAGCTGTTTTTT. Residues: CASSWGREGGELFF.

This clone was detected a few times. V gene TRBV9 combines with J gene TRBJ2-2, with TRBD2 matching 11 bases. The CDR3 runs to 15 residues. Trimming removed 4 bases from V and 6 bases from J; junction bases left unmatched: 5. CDR1 is SGDLS, CDR2 YYNGEE, per germline. CDR3 loop: CASSPRLAGPGELFF. The CDR3 DNA reads as TGTGCCAGCAGCCCTAGACTAGCGGGGCCCGGGGAGCTGTTTTTT. Drawing the rest from reference TRBV9 and TRBJ2-2, the complete variable domain is DSGVTQTPKHLITATGQRVTLRCSPRSGDLSVYWYQQSLDQGLQFLIQYYNGEERAKGNILERFSAQQFPDLHSELNLSSLELGDSALYFCASSPRLAGPGELFFGEGSRLTVL.

V and J are TRBV30 and TRBJ1-2; 8 bases fit TRBD1. CDR1 and CDR2 from the germline V gene are GTSNPN and SVGIG (reference sequence). Trimming at V came to 8 bases and at J to 8 bases, leaving 10 bases not matched to a gene. The CDR3 sequence is 12 residues long. The CDR3 region is CARYQGAGGYTF. Written as DNA, the CDR3 is TGTGCCCGATACCAGGGGGCGGGAGGCTACACCTTC.

This sequence joins TRBV30 and TRBJ1-2; D gene uncertain. Trimming stripped 3 bases from V and 2 bases from J, with 4 bases between. Germline V gene lookup returns CDR1 GTSNPN and CDR2 SVGIG (reference sequence). The CDR3 extends over 11 amino acids. CDR3 DNA sequence: TGTGCCTGGAGAGCCAACTATGGCTACACCTTC. It yields the protein CAWRANYGYTF. The full variable domain, with the rest looked up from reference TRBV30 and TRBJ1-2, is SQTIHQWPATLVQPVGSPLSLECTVEGTSNPNLYWYRQAAGRGLQLLFYSVGIGQISSEVPQNLSASRPQDRQFILSSKKLLLSDSGFYLCAWRANYGYTFGSGTRLTVV.

The V gene is TRBV11-2, the J gene TRBJ2-1, with TRBD2 matching over 7 bases. In germline, CDR1 is SGHAT, CDR2 FQNNGV. This CDR3 region has 15 residues. V lost 5 bases to trimming and J lost 3 bases; unmatched junction nucleotides: 7. The CDR3 loop reads CASSPGGNRYNEQFF. Here the CDR3 DNA reads TGTGCCAGCAGCCCCGGGGGGAATCGCTACAATGAGCAGTTCTTC.